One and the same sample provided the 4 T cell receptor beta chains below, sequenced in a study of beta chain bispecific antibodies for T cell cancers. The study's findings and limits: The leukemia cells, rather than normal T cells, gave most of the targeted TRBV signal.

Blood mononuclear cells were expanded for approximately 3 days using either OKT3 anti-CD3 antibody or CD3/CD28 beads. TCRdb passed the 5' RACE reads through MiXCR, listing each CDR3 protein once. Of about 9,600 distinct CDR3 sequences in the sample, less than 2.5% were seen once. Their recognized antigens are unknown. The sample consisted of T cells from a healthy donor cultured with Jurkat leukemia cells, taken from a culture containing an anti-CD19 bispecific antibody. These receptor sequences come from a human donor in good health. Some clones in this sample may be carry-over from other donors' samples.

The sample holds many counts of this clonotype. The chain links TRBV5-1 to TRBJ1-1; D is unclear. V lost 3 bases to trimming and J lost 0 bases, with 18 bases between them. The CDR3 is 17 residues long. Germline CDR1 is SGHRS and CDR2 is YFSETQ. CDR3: CASSSGRPASMNTEAFF. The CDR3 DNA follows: TGCGCCAGCAGCTCGGGTCGCCCGGCCAGCATGAACACTGAAGCTTTCTTT.

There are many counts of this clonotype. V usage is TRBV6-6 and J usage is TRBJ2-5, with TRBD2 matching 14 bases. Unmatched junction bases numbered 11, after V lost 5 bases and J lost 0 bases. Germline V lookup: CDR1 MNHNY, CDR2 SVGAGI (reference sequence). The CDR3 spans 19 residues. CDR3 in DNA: TGTGCCAGCAGTGGCCCGGGACTAGCGGGGGCTGAGTACCAAGAGACCCAGTACTTC. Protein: CASSGPGLAGAEYQETQYF.

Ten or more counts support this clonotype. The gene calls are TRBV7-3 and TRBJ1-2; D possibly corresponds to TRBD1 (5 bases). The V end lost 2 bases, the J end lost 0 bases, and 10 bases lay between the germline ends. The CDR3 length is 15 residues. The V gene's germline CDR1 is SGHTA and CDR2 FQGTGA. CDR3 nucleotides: TGTGCCAGCAGCTTACGGGCAGGGTCTAACTATGGCTACACCTTC. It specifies CASSLRAGSNYGYTF.

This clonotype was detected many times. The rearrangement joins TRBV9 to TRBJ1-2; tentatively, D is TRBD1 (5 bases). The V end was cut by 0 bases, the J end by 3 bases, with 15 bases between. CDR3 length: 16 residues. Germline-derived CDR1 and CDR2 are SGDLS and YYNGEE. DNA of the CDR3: TGTGCCAGCAGCGTAGATCCGGGGGTAATAGACTATGGCTACACCTTC. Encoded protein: CASSVDPGVIDYGYTF.